Listed here are 17 T cell receptor beta chains from one sample, sequenced in a study of blood T cell repertoires in COVID-19. Assay used: immunoSEQ multiplex PCR; TCRdb lists only in-frame clones, some missing. The sample includes over 250,000 clones, approximately 85% seen only once; the top ten take about 10%. The sequenced sample was peripheral blood. These receptor sequences come from a woman aged 70-85 years with acute or convalescent COVID-19.

The chain couples TRBV28 to TRBJ1-1; TRBD1 agrees at 9 bases. V shed 6 bases and J 3 bases; nucleotides not matched to a gene: 11. Germline V gives CDR1 MDHEN, CDR2 SYDVKM. The CDR3 is 16 amino acids. CDR3 sequence reads: CASRHPGQGYDTEAFF. The CDR3 coding sequence is TGTGCCAGCAGGCATCCGGGACAGGGCTATGACACTGAAGCTTTCTTT. Full variable domain (remainder filled in from reference TRBV28 and TRBJ1-1): DVKVTQSSRYLVKRTGEKVFLECVQDMDHENMFWYRQDPGLGLRLIYFSYDVKMKEKGDIPEGYSVSREKKERFSLILESASTNQTSMYLCASRHPGQGYDTEAFFGQGTRLTVV.

The chain has TRBV14 and TRBJ1-2, with D perhaps matching TRBD1 (5 bases). The V end was cut by 5 bases, the J end by 4 bases, with 14 bases between. This CDR3 contains 14 residues. Per the germline V gene, CDR1 is SGHDN and CDR2 is FVKESK. This CDR3 reads CASSSARAIYGYTF. The CDR3 region has the DNA TGTGCCAGCAGCTCTGCCAGGGCCATCTATGGCTACACCTTC. Full variable domain (missing parts from reference TRBV14 and TRBJ1-2): EAGVTQFPSHSVIEKGQTVTLRCDPISGHDNLYWYRRVMGKEIKFLLHFVKESKQDESGMPNNRFLAERTGGTYSTLKVQPAELEDSGVYFCASSSARAIYGYTFGSGTRLTVV.

This clone has just a few counts. This CDR3 is CASSIDSSSGNTIYF. Written as DNA, the CDR3 is TGTGCCAGCAGTATCGACAGCAGCTCTGGAAACACCATATATTTT. V is TRBV2 and J is TRBJ1-3; D perhaps matches TRBD1 (5 bases). CDR1 is SNHLY, CDR2 FYNNEI, per germline. CDR3 length: 15 amino acids. V lost 5 bases and J 0 bases, leaving 11 bases between the germline ends.

The CDR3 coding sequence is TGTGCCAGCGCCCCTTTAGCGGATTCACCCCTCCACTTT. This codes for CASAPLADSPLHF. The chain is built from TRBV6-5 and TRBJ1-6; D gene unclear. V shed 8 bases and J shed 8 bases, with 13 bases lying between them. The CDR3 runs to 13 residues. CDR1 and CDR2 (germline): MNHEY, SVGAGI.

This clone was detected a few times. In DNA, the CDR3 is TGTGCCAGCAGCTCTTCGGGTCAGGGGGAGCAGTTCTTC. Protein sequence: CASSSSGQGEQFF. This chain uses TRBV7-9 with TRBJ2-1; TRBD1 is a possible D gene (6 bases). The length of the CDR3 is 13 residues. V shed 4 bases and J shed 10 bases, with 14 bases lying between them. CDR1 SEHNR and CDR2 FQNEAQ come from the germline V gene (reference sequence).

The chain is built from TRBV20-1 and TRBJ2-2; 7 bases line up with TRBD1. The V gene end was trimmed by 3 bases and the J gene end by 5 bases; junction bases not matched to a gene: 6. Per germline, CDR1 DFQATT and CDR2 SNEGSKA (reference sequence). The CDR3 runs to 14 residues. CDR3 amino acids: CSASWDRRTGELFF. The CDR3 nucleotides read TGCAGTGCTAGTTGGGACAGACGAACCGGGGAGCTGTTTTTT.

The chain is built from TRBV2 and TRBJ2-1; 10 bases match TRBD2. The CDR3 contains 15 residues. Germline V gives CDR1 SNHLY, CDR2 FYNNEI. Trimming took 7 bases from V and 6 from J; bases not matched to a gene: 9. The CDR3 here is CASNRGTSVGNEQFF. In DNA, the CDR3 is TGTGCCAGCAATCGAGGGACTAGCGTCGGCAATGAGCAGTTCTTC.

This sequence joins TRBV5-6 and TRBJ1-2; D gene unclear. The V and J ends lost 1 base and 2 bases respectively, with 6 bases between them. CDR1 and CDR2 (germline): SGHDT, YYEEEE. The CDR3 runs to 13 residues. The CDR3: CASSLNENYGYTF. The CDR3 DNA sequence: TGTGCCAGCAGCTTGAACGAGAACTATGGCTACACCTTC.

This clone occurred once. This chain uses TRBV28 with TRBJ2-2, with a tentative D call TRBD1 (6 bases). The CDR3 runs 20 residues. Germline V lookup: CDR1 MDHEN, CDR2 SYDVKM. The V end lost 5 bases, the J end lost 2 bases, and 27 bases lay between the germline ends. The CDR3 DNA reads TGTGCCAGCAGTGGACACCCTTTCCAAGGCGACAGGATTAACACCGGGGAGCTGTTTTTT. Its protein product is CASSGHPFQGDRINTGELFF.

About this clone itself: No conserved phenylalanine or tryptophan is present at the end of the CDR3, so a read error is the likely explanation. No DNA is shown, since the ends of the CDR3 on it are uncertain; the CDR3 is the one TCRdb lists. V usage is TRBV4-1 and J usage is TRBJ1-1; the D segment call TRBD1 is taken from the table without a DNA check. A total of 10 residues make up the CDR3, ends included. Germline V gene lookup returns CDR1 MGHRA and CDR2 YSYEKL. The CDR3 reads CASSQVDRLN.

The CDR3 DNA is TGCAGCGTTGTAAGGGGGATTGAGGGCTACACCTTC. Protein: CSVVRGIEGYTF. The chain uses TRBV29-1 and TRBJ1-2, with D possibly matching TRBD1 (6 bases). V was trimmed by 4 bases and J by 8 bases, leaving 14 bases between them. The length of the CDR3 is 12 residues. Germline assignment: CDR1 SQVTM and CDR2 ANQGSEA.

On this clone itself: The junction and the germline gene differ at one end; a read error may be behind it. This sequence joins TRBV28 and TRBJ1-5; possible D gene TRBD1, 5 bases. CDR1 MDHEN and CDR2 SYDVKM come from the germline V gene. The CDR3 is 13 residues long. As DNA, the CDR3 is TGTGCCAGCAGTTTAATCGGACGGCCCGAAGGGGATTTT. As protein: CASSLIGRPEGDF.

The J gene is TRBJ1-2, the V gene TRBV9; tentatively, D is TRBD1 (6 bases). Trimming removed 0 bases from V and 8 bases from J, with 23 bases in between. The CDR3 is 17 residues long. Germline values: CDR1 SGDLS, CDR2 YYNGEE. DNA for the CDR3: TGTGCCAGCAGCGTAGGACGACTTGGGCCAGGGGCGGGCGGCTACACCTTC. Protein product: CASSVGRLGPGAGGYTF.

The rearrangement joins TRBV5-1 to TRBJ1-1; D perhaps matches TRBD1 (5 bases). Germline CDR1 is SGHRS and CDR2 is YFSETQ. This CDR3 has 14 residues. V dropped 4 bases and J dropped 1 base, with 11 bases sitting between them. The CDR3 DNA is TGCGCCAGCAGCCCAATGACAGCGAACACTGAAGCTTTCTTT. Protein product: CASSPMTANTEAFF. The full variable domain, rest sourced from reference TRBV5-1 and TRBJ1-1, is KAGVTQTPRYLIKTRGQQVTLSCSPISGHRSVSWYQQTPGQGLQFLFEYFSETQRNKGNFPGRFSGRQFSNSRSEMNVSTLELGDSALYLCASSPMTANTEAFFGQGTRLTVV.

The chain carries TRBV5-1 and TRBJ1-4; 8 positions agree with TRBD1. Losses at the gene ends were 0 bases for V and 5 bases for J; bases not matched to a gene: 0. CDR1 SGHRS and CDR2 YFSETQ come from the germline V gene. The CDR3 has 14 residues. The CDR3 nucleotides read TGCGCCAGCAGCTTGGGGACAGGGAATGAAAAACTGTTTTTT. This sequence encodes CASSLGTGNEKLFF.

The rearrangement joins TRBV5-1 to TRBJ1-1; a weak D match, TRBD1 (5 bases). CDR1 and CDR2 from the germline V gene are SGHRS and YFSETQ. With 0 bases removed from V and 5 bases from J, the gap between germline ends came to 11 bases. The CDR3 sequence is 14 residues long. Here the CDR3 reads CASSLDGGRTEAFF. The DNA for the CDR3 is TGCGCCAGCAGCTTGGACGGGGGAAGGACTGAAGCTTTCTTT.

This chain connects TRBV30 to TRBJ1-4; tentatively, D is TRBD1 (6 bases). The CDR3 has 15 residues. Germline values: CDR1 GTSNPN, CDR2 SVGIG (reference sequence). The V end was cut by 3 bases, the J end by 8 bases, with 19 bases between. The CDR3: CAWRPTGRFDEKLFF. CDR3 coding DNA: TGTGCCTGGAGGCCTACAGGGCGGTTCGACGAAAAACTGTTTTTT.